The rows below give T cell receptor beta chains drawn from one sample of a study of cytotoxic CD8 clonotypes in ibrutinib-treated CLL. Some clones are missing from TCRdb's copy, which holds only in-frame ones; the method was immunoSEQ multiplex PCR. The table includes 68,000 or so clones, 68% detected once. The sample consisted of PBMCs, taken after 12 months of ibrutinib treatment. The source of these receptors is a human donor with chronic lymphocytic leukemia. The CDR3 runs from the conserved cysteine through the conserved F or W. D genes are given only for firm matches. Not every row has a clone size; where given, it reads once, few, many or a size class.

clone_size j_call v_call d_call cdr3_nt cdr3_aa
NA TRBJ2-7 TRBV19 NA TGTGCCAGTAGTTCCCGACACGCCTACGAGCAGTACTTC CASSSRHAYEQYF
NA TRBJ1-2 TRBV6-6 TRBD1 TGTGCCAGCAGTCGGGACAGGCAGCCCAATTATGGCTACACCTTC CASSRDRQPNYGYTF
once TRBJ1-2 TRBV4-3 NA TGCGCCAGCAGCCGCAATAGGGCTAGCCCCTATGGCTACACCTTC CASSRNRASPYGYTF
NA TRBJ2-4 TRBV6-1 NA TGTGCCAGCAGTGAATATGAGACAGGGAGGTACATTCAGTACTTC CASSEYETGRYIQYF
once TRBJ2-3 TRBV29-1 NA TGCAGCGTTGAGGGGGGCCCCCTCGGCACAGATACGCAGTATTTT CSVEGGPLGTDTQYF
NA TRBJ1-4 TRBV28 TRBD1 TGTGCCAGCAGTGGGGACAGTCAAAAGGAAAAACTGTTTTTT CASSGDSQKEKLFF
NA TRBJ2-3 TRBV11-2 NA TGTGCCAGCAGCTTAGAGAGACTTACGCAGTATTTT CASSLERLTQYF
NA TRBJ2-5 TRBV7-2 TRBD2 TGTGCCAGCAGCCCGACGGGTGGTCTAGCGGAAGAGACCCAGTACTTC CASSPTGGLAEETQYF
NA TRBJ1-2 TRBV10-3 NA TGTGCCATCACCGAAGACAGGTCTACTAACTATGGCTACACCTTC CAITEDRSTNYGYTF
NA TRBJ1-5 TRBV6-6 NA TGTGCCAGCAGTTACTTACAAAATAGCAATCAGCCCCAGCATTTT CASSYLQNSNQPQHF
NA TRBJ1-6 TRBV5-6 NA TGTGCCAGCAACTCTCCCTATAATTCACCCCTCCACTTT CASNSPYNSPLHF
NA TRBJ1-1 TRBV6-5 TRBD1 TGTGCCAGCAGCCCCTTACAGGGGGCGGGTGAAGCTTTCTTT CASSPLQGAGEAFF
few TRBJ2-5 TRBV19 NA TGTGCCAGTAGTACAGGACTTGGGGGGACCCAGTACTTC CASSTGLGGTQYF
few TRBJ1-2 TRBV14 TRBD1 TGTGCCAGCAGCCAGGGACAGGGCCCGATAAGTGGCTACACCTTC CASSQGQGPISGYTF
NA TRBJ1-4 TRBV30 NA TGTGCCTGGAGGAACAATCGAGGGGAAAAACTGTTTTTT CAWRNNRGEKLFF
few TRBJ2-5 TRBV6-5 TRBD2 TGTGCCAGCAGTTACTCCGGGCGGGGGGCCGAGACCCAGTACTTC CASSYSGRGAETQYF
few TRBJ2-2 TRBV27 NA TGTGCCAGCAGATCCTCTCGAGGGGTCGCCGGGGAGCTGTTTTTT CASRSSRGVAGELFF
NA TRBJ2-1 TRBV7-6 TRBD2 TGTGCCAGCAGCTTAGTAGCGGGGAGATACAATGAGCAGTTCTTC CASSLVAGRYNEQFF
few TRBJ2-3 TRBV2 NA TGTGCCAGCAGAGGCCTGGGATGGACGCAGTATTTT CASRGLGWTQYF
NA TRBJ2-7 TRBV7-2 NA TGTGCCAGCAGCGTCGGACGGTCCTACGAGCAGTACTTC CASSVGRSYEQYF
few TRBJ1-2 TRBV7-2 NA TGTGCCAGCAGTCAAGGCTCTGTCGCGTGGGGGAGTGGCTACACCTTC CASSQGSVAWGSGYTF
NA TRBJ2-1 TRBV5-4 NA TGTGCCAGCAGCTCGCGGCCCCATGAGCAGTTCTTC CASSSRPHEQFF
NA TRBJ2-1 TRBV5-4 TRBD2 TGTGCCAGCAGCTTGGGATCGGGGGGGCCGGATGAGCAGTTCTTC CASSLGSGGPDEQFF
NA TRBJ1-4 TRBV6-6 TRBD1 TGTGCCAGCAGTTCACCCGGGACAGACGAAAAACTGTTTTTT CASSSPGTDEKLFF
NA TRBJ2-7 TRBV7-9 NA TGTGCCAGCAGTTTCGCCCACGGTTCCTACGAGCAGTACTTC CASSFAHGSYEQYF